The 6 T cell receptor beta chains listed next were all sequenced from one sample in a study of siplizumab effects on memory and regulatory T cells. Assay: immunoSEQ multiplex PCR; the TCRdb copy retains only in-frame clones and omits some. The sample shows tens of thousands of clones, under 95% of them seen only once. The sample consisted of CD8+ T cells sorted from blood. The receptors come from a human donor in good health.

In this sample, this clone turned up once. J is TRBJ1-5 and V is TRBV19; no clear D. Germline loops: CDR1 LNHDA, CDR2 SQIVND (reference sequence). V lost 6 bases to trimming and J lost 1 base, with 10 bases between them. The CDR3 totals 14 residues. The chain's CDR3 is CASRRDGSNQPQHF. Written as DNA, the CDR3 is TGTGCCAGTAGGAGAGACGGCAGCAATCAGCCCCAGCATTTT.

The rearrangement uses TRBV30 and TRBJ2-3, with 7 bases fitting TRBD2. V lost 3 bases, J lost 0 bases, and 3 bases stayed unmatched. CDR3 length equals 14 residues. Germline V gene data show CDR1 as GTSNPN and CDR2 as SVGIG (reference sequence). In nucleotides, the CDR3 is TGTGCCTGGAGCCTAGCGGTTAGCACAGATACGCAGTATTTT. Encoded protein: CAWSLAVSTDTQYF.

The chain couples TRBV7-2 to TRBJ2-1; weak D call: TRBD2 (6 bases). The CDR3 totals 14 residues. The V and J ends lost 5 bases and 6 bases respectively, with 14 bases between them. CDR1 is SGHTA, CDR2 FQGNSA, per germline. CDR3 DNA: TGTGCCAGCAGCCTAGAGCAGGGAGGCAATGAGCAGTTCTTC. Encoded protein: CASSLEQGGNEQFF.

The V and J genes are TRBV6-5 and TRBJ2-7; D gene ambiguous. The germline CDR1 and CDR2 sequences are MNHEY and SVGAGI. Trimming stripped 4 bases from V and 6 bases from J, with 7 bases between. The CDR3 extends over 11 amino acids. CDR3 DNA: TGTGCCAGCAGTTCCCTCCGCGAGCAGTACTTC. This encodes CASSSLREQYF.

To note about this clone: One end of the junction does not line up with germline, which may come from a read error. This sequence joins TRBV6-6 and TRBJ2-3; 7 nucleotides align to TRBD2. Germline V gene sequence: CDR1 MNHNY, CDR2 SVGAGI (reference sequence). The CDR3 consists of 12 residues. The CDR3: CAAGSWTDTQYF. The CDR3 DNA is TGCGCAGCGGGGAGTTGGACAGATACGCAGTATTTT.

V is TRBV9 and J is TRBJ1-5, with 8 bases matching TRBD1. V gave up 3 bases and J gave up 5 bases; unmatched junction bases: 7. CDR3 size: 15 residues. Germline loops: CDR1 SGDLS, CDR2 YYNGEE. This CDR3 is CASSATTGEHQPQHF. DNA for the CDR3: TGTGCCAGCAGCGCCACGACAGGGGAGCATCAGCCCCAGCATTTT.